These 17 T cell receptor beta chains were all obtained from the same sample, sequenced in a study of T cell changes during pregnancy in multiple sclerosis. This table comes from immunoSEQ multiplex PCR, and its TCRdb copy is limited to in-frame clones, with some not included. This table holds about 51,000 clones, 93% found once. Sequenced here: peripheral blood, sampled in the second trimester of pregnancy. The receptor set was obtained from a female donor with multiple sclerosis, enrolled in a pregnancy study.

CDR3: CASSSKRTSGRSSYNEQFF. CDR3 sequence (DNA): TGTGCCAGCAGCTCAAAACGGACTAGCGGGAGGAGCTCCTACAATGAGCAGTTCTTC. The chain carries TRBV11-1 and TRBJ2-1, with 14 bases that match TRBD2. The length of the CDR3 is 19 residues. Unmatched junction bases numbered 8, after V lost 4 bases and J lost 0 bases. Germline V CDR1 and CDR2: SGHAT, FQDESV (reference sequence).

The chain's CDR3 is CASSLRLAGISGANVLTF. CDR3 sequence (DNA): TGTGCCAGCAGTTTACGTCTAGCGGGGATCTCTGGGGCCAACGTCCTGACTTTC. The chain has TRBV27 and TRBJ2-6, with TRBD2 matching 9 bases. The germline CDR1 and CDR2 sequences are MNHEY and SMNVEV (reference sequence). Unmatched junction bases numbered 5, after V lost 2 bases and J lost 0 bases. This CDR3 is built from 18 residues.

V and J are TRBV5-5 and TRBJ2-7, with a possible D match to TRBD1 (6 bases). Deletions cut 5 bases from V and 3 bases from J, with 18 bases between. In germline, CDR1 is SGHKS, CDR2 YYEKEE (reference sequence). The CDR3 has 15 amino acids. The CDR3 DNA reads TGTGCCAGCAGTCTCCTAGAGGGGGTTTTCTACGAGCAGTACTTC. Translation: CASSLLEGVFYEQYF.

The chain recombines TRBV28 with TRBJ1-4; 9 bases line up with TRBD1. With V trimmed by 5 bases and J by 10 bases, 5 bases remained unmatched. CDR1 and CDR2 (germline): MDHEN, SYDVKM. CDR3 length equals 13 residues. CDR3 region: CASSPSDRGKLFF. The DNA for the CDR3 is TGTGCCAGCAGTCCATCGGACAGGGGAAAACTGTTTTTT.

This CDR3 reads CASKGTWNTEAFF. CDR3 coding DNA: TGTGCCAGCAAAGGGACATGGAACACTGAAGCTTTCTTT. The chain couples TRBV27 to TRBJ1-1; tentatively, D is TRBD1 (6 bases). The CDR3 has 13 amino acids. Germline CDR1 is MNHEY and CDR2 is SMNVEV (reference sequence). V lost 7 bases, J lost 1 base, and 10 bases lay in between.

Written as DNA, the CDR3 is TGTGCCAGCAGCTTAGGCGGCGGGTTCCCCTACGAGCAGTACTTC. As protein: CASSLGGGFPYEQYF. J is TRBJ2-7 and V is TRBV7-2; TRBD2 might be the D (5 bases). The CDR3 sequence is 15 residues long. Trimming pared 1 base from V and 2 bases from J, leaving 12 bases between. The germline V gene has CDR1 SGHTA and CDR2 FQGNSA.

In DNA, the CDR3 is TGTGCCAGCAGTCCCTTAGCGGGAGGAACGGGCGGGGAGCTGTTTTTT. Translation: CASSPLAGGTGGELFF. This chain connects TRBV28 to TRBJ2-2; 10 bases agree with TRBD2. V was clipped by 5 bases and J by 7 bases; unmatched bases: 10. Germline V gene sequence: CDR1 MDHEN, CDR2 SYDVKM. CDR3 length equals 16 residues.

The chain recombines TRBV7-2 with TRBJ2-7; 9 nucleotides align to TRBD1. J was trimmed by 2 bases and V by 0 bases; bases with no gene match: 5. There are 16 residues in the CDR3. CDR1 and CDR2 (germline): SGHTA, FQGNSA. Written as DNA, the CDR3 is TGTGCCAGCAGCTTAGCCTCCGGGACAGGGACCTACGAGCAGTACTTC. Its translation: CASSLASGTGTYEQYF.

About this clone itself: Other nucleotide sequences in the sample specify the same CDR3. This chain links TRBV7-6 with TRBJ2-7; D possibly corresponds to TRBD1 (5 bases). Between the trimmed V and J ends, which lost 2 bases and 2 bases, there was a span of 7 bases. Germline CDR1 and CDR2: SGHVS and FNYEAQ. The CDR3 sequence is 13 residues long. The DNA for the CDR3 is TGTGCCAGCAGCTTACAGGGAACCTACGAGCAGTACTTC. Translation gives CASSLQGTYEQYF.

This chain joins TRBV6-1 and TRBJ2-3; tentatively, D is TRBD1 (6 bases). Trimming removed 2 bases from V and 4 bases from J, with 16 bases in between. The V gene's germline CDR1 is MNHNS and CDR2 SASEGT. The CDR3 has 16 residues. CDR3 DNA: TGTGCCAGCAGTGAAAGGTCAGGGGTTGTTGCAGATACGCAGTATTTT. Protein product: CASSERSGVVADTQYF.

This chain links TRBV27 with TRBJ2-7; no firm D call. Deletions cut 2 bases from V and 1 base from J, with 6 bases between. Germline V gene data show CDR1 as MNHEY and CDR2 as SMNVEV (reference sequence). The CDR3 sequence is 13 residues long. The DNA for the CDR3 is TGTGCCAGCAGTTTAATCAGGTCCTACGAGCAGTACTTC. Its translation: CASSLIRSYEQYF.

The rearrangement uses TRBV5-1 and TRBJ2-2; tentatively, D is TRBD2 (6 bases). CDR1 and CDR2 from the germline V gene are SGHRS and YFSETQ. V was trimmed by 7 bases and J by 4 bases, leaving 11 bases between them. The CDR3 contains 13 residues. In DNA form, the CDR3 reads TGCGCCAGCGGCCGGGAGATCACCGGGGAGCTGTTTTTT. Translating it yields CASGREITGELFF. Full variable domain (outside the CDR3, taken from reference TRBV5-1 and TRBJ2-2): KAGVTQTPRYLIKTRGQQVTLSCSPISGHRSVSWYQQTPGQGLQFLFEYFSETQRNKGNFPGRFSGRQFSNSRSEMNVSTLELGDSALYLCASGREITGELFFGEGSRLTVL.

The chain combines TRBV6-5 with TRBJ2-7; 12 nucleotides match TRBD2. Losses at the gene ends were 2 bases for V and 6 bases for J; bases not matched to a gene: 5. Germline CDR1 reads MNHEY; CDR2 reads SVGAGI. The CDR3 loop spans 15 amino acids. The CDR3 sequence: CASSYEGLAGTEQYF. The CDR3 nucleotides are TGTGCCAGCAGTTACGAGGGACTAGCGGGTACCGAGCAGTACTTC.

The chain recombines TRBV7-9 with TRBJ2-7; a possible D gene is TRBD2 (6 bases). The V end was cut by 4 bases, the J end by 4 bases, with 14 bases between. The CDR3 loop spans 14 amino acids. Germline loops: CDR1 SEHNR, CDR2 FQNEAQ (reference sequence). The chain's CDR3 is CASSSSSSGYEQYF. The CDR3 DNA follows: TGTGCCAGCAGCTCCTCGAGTAGCGGATACGAGCAGTACTTC.

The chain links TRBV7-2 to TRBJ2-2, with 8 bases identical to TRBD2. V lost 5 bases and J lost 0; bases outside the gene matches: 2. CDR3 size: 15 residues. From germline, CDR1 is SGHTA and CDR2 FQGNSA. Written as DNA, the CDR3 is TGTGCCAGCAGCCAGGGACTAGCGAACACCGGGGAGCTGTTTTTT. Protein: CASSQGLANTGELFF.

The CDR3 region is CASSMGPIRGRSSYNEQFF. The CDR3 DNA sequence: TGTGCCAGTAGTATGGGCCCCATTAGGGGCAGGAGCTCCTACAATGAGCAGTTCTTC. This sequence joins TRBV19 and TRBJ2-1; possibly TRBD1 for D (5 bases). V gave up 3 bases and J gave up 0 bases, with 21 bases separating them. The CDR3 is 19 residues long. Germline V gene sequence: CDR1 LNHDA, CDR2 SQIVND (reference sequence).

DNA for the CDR3: TGTGCCAGCAGCGTAGATCAGGGGTCCGGGGAGCTGTTTTTT. Translation: CASSVDQGSGELFF. The chain joins TRBV9 to TRBJ2-2; D might be TRBD1 (6 bases). This CDR3 contains 14 residues. Germline V gene lookup returns CDR1 SGDLS and CDR2 YYNGEE. V gave up 0 bases and J gave up 6 bases, with 9 bases separating them.